The clone carrying this TCR beta chain has ten or more counts. Its target is not known. Universal primer sites and UMIs were introduced during 5'RACE template-switching synthesis of TCR cDNA. One entry per CDR3 protein results from TCRdb running MiXCR on the 5' RACE reads. The table records 250,000 to 400,000 distinct CDR3 sequences, approximately 4% of them present only once. CDR3 length: 13 residues. Trimming shortened V by 7 bases and J by 1 base, and 11 bases separated the two germline ends. The germline V gene encodes CDR1 MDHEN and CDR2 SYDVKM. These data originate in a study of T cells after yellow fever vaccination. Findings and limits, study-wide: Most clones from primary vaccination resurfaced after the booster (96% CD4, approximately 87% CD8). Researchers report a weaker secondary response that nonetheless peaked faster, day 5 versus 15.

The chain recombines TRBV28 with TRBJ2-7; D remains ambiguous. The clonotype comes from a man aged 18 to 30 who received the YFV17D yellow fever vaccine. The specimen was PBMCs, collected 15 days after the yellow fever booster vaccination. In nucleotides, the CDR3 is TGTGCCAGCACCCCCCCGGGTTCCTACGAGCAGTACGTC. Translation: CASTPPGSYEQYV.